Below are 21 T cell receptor beta chains sequenced from a single sample in a study of T cell responses to AZD1222 COVID-19 vaccine. Profiled with immunoSEQ multiplex PCR; TCRdb holds only in-frame clones, not every one. This sample has 120,000 or so clones, with around 85% found just once. Sequencing used peripheral blood, obtained on day 0 of AZD1222 vaccination. The receptors here all came from an adult in good health.

The V and J genes are TRBV15 and TRBJ2-5, with D possibly being TRBD1 or TRBD2 (5 bases each). There are 17 residues in the CDR3. Germline lookup yields CDR1 LNHNV and CDR2 YYDKDF (reference sequence). Trimming pared 3 bases from V and 2 bases from J, leaving 19 bases between. CDR3 sequence: CATSRGHQGGRQETQYF. CDR3 sequence (DNA): TGTGCCACCAGCAGGGGTCACCAGGGCGGGCGACAAGAGACCCAGTACTTC.

This clone appeared a single time. This rearrangement joins TRBV6-5 to TRBJ1-5; no clear D. Trimming took off 9 bases at V and 2 bases at J, with 14 bases between the two ends. This CDR3 region has 14 residues. Germline V gives CDR1 MNHEY, CDR2 SVGAGI. CDR3 amino acids: CARRTPLGNQPQHF. CDR3 nucleotide sequence: TGTGCCAGAAGGACCCCATTAGGCAATCAGCCCCAGCATTTT.

The rearrangement uses TRBV18 and TRBJ2-6; 9 bases map to TRBD1. The germline V gene encodes CDR1 KGHSH and CDR2 LQKENI. The CDR3 covers 19 residues. The V gene end was trimmed by 5 bases and the J gene end by 0 bases; junction bases not matched to a gene: 11. As DNA, the CDR3 is TGTGCCAGCTCAACCCGGGACAGGGCCGCGAGCTCTGGGGCCAACGTCCTGACTTTC. This gives the protein CASSTRDRAASSGANVLTF.

Only one count was recorded for this clone. This sequence joins TRBV6-5 and TRBJ1-2, with 8 positions matching TRBD1. CDR1 and CDR2 (germline): MNHEY, SVGAGI. The CDR3 sequence is 14 residues long. V was clipped by 0 bases and J by 9 bases; unmatched bases: 6. This CDR3 reads CASSYSQGVRRYTF. In DNA form, the CDR3 reads TGTGCCAGCAGTTACTCACAGGGGGTAAGACGCTACACCTTC.

J is TRBJ1-5 and V is TRBV19; possibly TRBD1 for D (6 bases). CDR1 is LNHDA, CDR2 SQIVND, per germline (reference sequence). Trimming shortened V by 5 bases and J by 7 bases, and 12 bases separated the two germline ends. This CDR3 is built from 13 residues. The CDR3 region has the DNA TGTGCCAGTAGTCCCGGACAGAGGCAGCCCCAGCATTTT. It translates to CASSPGQRQPQHF.

The chain uses TRBV6-5 and TRBJ2-7, with 7 bases identical to TRBD2. V dropped 4 bases and J dropped 0; count of bases not matched to a gene: 9. Germline CDR1 is MNHEY and CDR2 is SVGAGI. The CDR3 extends over 16 amino acids. The CDR3 sequence: CASSSDRRGSSYEQYF. The CDR3 DNA sequence: TGTGCCAGCAGTTCCGATCGGCGCGGGAGCTCCTACGAGCAGTACTTC.

V gene TRBV30 combines with J gene TRBJ1-5, with D possibly being TRBD1 (6 bases). The V gene lost 4 bases and the J gene lost 7 bases, with 17 bases spanning the gap. The CDR3 covers 14 residues. The V gene's germline CDR1 is GTSNPN and CDR2 SVGIG (reference sequence). The CDR3 DNA reads as TGTGCCTGGAACCCTACAGGGTCGGGACAGCCCCAGCATTTT. Encoded protein: CAWNPTGSGQPQHF.

Only one count was recorded for this clone. The chain combines TRBV3-1 (or the pseudogene TRBV3-2) with TRBJ1-2; D gene ambiguous. Germline V gene lookup returns CDR1 LGHDT and CDR2 YNNKEL (reference sequence). With 3 bases removed from V and 0 bases from J, the gap between germline ends came to 11 bases. The CDR3 has 15 amino acids. CDR3 DNA sequence: TGTGCCAGCAGCCAGGATGGGATACCTAACTATGGCTACACCTTC. It translates to CASSQDGIPNYGYTF.

This clone was counted only a few times. V usage is TRBV24-1 and J usage is TRBJ2-2; no definite D call. Trimming pared 5 bases from V and 4 bases from J, leaving 13 bases between. Germline assignment: CDR1 KGHDR and CDR2 SFDVKD. The CDR3 sequence is 15 residues long. The DNA of the CDR3 is TGTGCCACCAGTGGAGAGAAAGGGTCCACCGGGGAGCTGTTTTTT. Protein product: CATSGEKGSTGELFF.

The gene calls are TRBV19 and TRBJ1-4; the D gene is possibly TRBD1 (5 bases). From germline, CDR1 is LNHDA and CDR2 SQIVND (reference sequence). Trimming took 4 bases from V and 5 from J, leaving 11 bases between them. The CDR3 has 14 residues. CDR3 protein: CASSTDRENEKLFF. CDR3 in DNA: TGTGCCAGTAGTACCGACAGAGAGAATGAAAAACTGTTTTTT.

The CDR3 nucleotides read TGTGCCAGCAGTTGGACAGCGACGAACACTGAAGCTTTCTTT. It yields the protein CASSWTATNTEAFF. The chain combines TRBV28 with TRBJ1-1, with D perhaps matching TRBD1 (6 bases). V was pared by 4 bases and J by 1 base, with 10 bases between. This CDR3 contains 14 residues. Germline CDR1 MDHEN, CDR2 SYDVKM.

The chain links TRBV19 to TRBJ2-7; D might be TRBD1 or TRBD2, each matching 5 bases. CDR1 and CDR2 from the germline V gene are LNHDA and SQIVND (reference sequence). This CDR3 spans 14 amino acids. The V end lost 4 bases, the J end lost 3 bases, and 13 bases lay between the germline ends. As DNA, the CDR3 is TGTGCCAGTAGTACCGGGACGGGCCTCTACGAGCAGTACTTC. This gives the protein CASSTGTGLYEQYF.

This clone was seen a handful of times. V and J are TRBV4-2 and TRBJ2-7; D call uncertain. The CDR3 contains 15 residues. Germline values: CDR1 LGHNA, CDR2 YNFKEQ. The V and J ends lost 2 bases and 3 bases respectively, with 14 bases between them. Written as DNA, the CDR3 is TGTGCCAGCAGCCAAAAGGGCGGCAGCCTCTACGAGCAGTACTTC. Translation: CASSQKGGSLYEQYF.

The chain couples TRBV28 to TRBJ1-5; D is perhaps TRBD1 (5 bases). CDR3 size: 15 residues. CDR1 is MDHEN, CDR2 SYDVKM, per germline. Trimming removed 3 bases from V and 7 bases from J, with 16 bases in between. Written as DNA, the CDR3 is TGTGCCAGCAGTTTGGGGGGTCAGGGAGAACAGCCCCAGCATTTT. This encodes CASSLGGQGEQPQHF.

V usage is TRBV30 and J usage is TRBJ1-1; D remains ambiguous. V was pared by 1 base and J by 1 base, with 7 bases between. Germline loops: CDR1 GTSNPN, CDR2 SVGIG (reference sequence). The CDR3 contains 13 residues. This CDR3 is CAWSGAGNTEAFF. DNA for the CDR3: TGTGCCTGGAGTGGAGCCGGGAACACTGAAGCTTTCTTT.

This clone has more than one count but fewer than ten. The genes are TRBV27 and TRBJ2-7; 7 nucleotides agree with TRBD2. CDR1 is MNHEY, CDR2 SMNVEV, per germline (reference sequence). CDR3 length: 15 amino acids. J lost 6 bases, V lost 0 bases, and 8 bases had no gene match. The chain's CDR3 is CASSLSSGIGLEQYF. In DNA, the CDR3 is TGTGCCAGCAGTTTATCCAGCGGGATCGGACTCGAGCAGTACTTC.

The CDR3: CASSHAWGLIQETQYF. CDR3 nucleotides: TGTGCCAGCAGCCACGCGTGGGGACTCATCCAAGAGACCCAGTACTTC. V and J are TRBV3-1 (or the pseudogene TRBV3-2) and TRBJ2-5; D perhaps matches TRBD2 (6 bases). Germline V gene lookup returns CDR1 LGHDT and CDR2 YNNKEL (reference sequence). V lost 3 bases to trimming and J lost 1 base, with 15 bases between them. The CDR3 contains 16 residues.

The chain carries TRBV11-3 and TRBJ2-3, with a tentative D call TRBD1 (5 bases). Germline lookup yields CDR1 SGHNT and CDR2 YENEEA. The CDR3 runs to 14 residues. Trimming took off 1 base at V and 4 bases at J, with 9 bases between the two ends. The CDR3 reads CASSLGRAPDTQYF. CDR3 nucleotide sequence: TGTGCCAGCAGCTTAGGCAGGGCTCCAGATACGCAGTATTTT.

V usage is TRBV11-3 and J usage is TRBJ2-2; D gene uncertain. The ends were cut back, 5 bases at V and 0 bases at J, with 7 bases in the middle. The germline gives CDR1 SGHNT, CDR2 YENEEA. The CDR3 sequence is 14 residues long. The CDR3 region is CASSATANTGELFF. The CDR3 DNA reads TGTGCCAGCAGCGCCACGGCGAACACCGGGGAGCTGTTTTTT.

This sequence joins TRBV24-1 and TRBJ2-2, with D perhaps matching TRBD2 (6 bases). CDR1 and CDR2 (germline): KGHDR, SFDVKD. CDR3 length: 14 amino acids. Trimming took off 5 bases at V and 7 bases at J, with 13 bases between the two ends. CDR3 region: CATSVDSGDGELFF. CDR3 bases: TGTGCCACCAGTGTAGATAGCGGCGACGGGGAGCTGTTTTTT.

This sequence joins TRBV7-2 and TRBJ2-5; TRBD2 is a possible D gene (6 bases). The V end lost 4 bases, the J end lost 7 bases, and 19 bases lay between the germline ends. The V gene's germline CDR1 is SGHTA and CDR2 FQGNSA. CDR3 size: 15 residues. The CDR3, as DNA: TGTGCCAGCAGCTCCGGGAGTAGCGGACCGGGGACCCAGTACTTC. Protein sequence: CASSSGSSGPGTQYF.